What follows are 21 T cell receptor beta chains derived from one specimen sequenced in a study of T cells after yellow fever vaccination. TCRdb re-derived calls from the 5' RACE reads in MiXCR, one entry per CDR3 protein. The sample carries under 350,000 distinct CDR3 sequences, 4.1% recorded once. The sequences come from PBMCs, collected 5 days after the yellow fever booster vaccination. The receptor set was obtained from a man younger than 35 who received the YFV17D yellow fever vaccine.

This chain connects TRBV6-5 to TRBJ2-7; D perhaps matches TRBD1 (5 bases). The V end was cut by 2 bases, the J end by 6 bases, with 8 bases between. Germline V CDR1 and CDR2: MNHEY, SVGAGI. This CDR3 spans 12 amino acids. The chain's CDR3 is CASSYPRVEQYV. The CDR3 DNA sequence: TGTGCCAGCAGTTACCCCAGGGTCGAGCAGTACGTC.

This clonotype came up many times. This sequence joins TRBV6-6 and TRBJ2-3, with 7 positions matching TRBD2. CDR1 and CDR2 (germline): MNHNY, SVGAGI (reference sequence). The CDR3 spans 14 residues. The V gene end was trimmed by 11 bases and the J gene end by 4 bases; junction bases not matched to a gene: 12. The CDR3 DNA is TGTGCCGGCGGTTCAGCGAGCGGGGCAGATACGCAGTATTTT. Residues: CAGGSASGADTQYF.

Many counts were recorded for this clonotype. The genes are TRBV13 and TRBJ1-2, with TRBD1 identical over 7 bases. Germline V gene lookup returns CDR1 PRHDT and CDR2 FYEKMQ (reference sequence). The CDR3 is 13 amino acids. With V trimmed by 6 bases and J by 4 bases, 5 bases remained unmatched. CDR3 protein: CASSSDRAYGYTF. The CDR3 bases are TGTGCCAGCAGTTCCGACAGGGCCTATGGCTACACCTTC.

This clonotype was counted ten times or more. V and J are TRBV6-6 and TRBJ2-1; 8 bases are a match to TRBD2. Germline values: CDR1 MNHNY, CDR2 SVGAGI (reference sequence). This CDR3 is 18 amino acids long. Trimming cost V 0 bases and J 5 bases; bases outside gene matches: 12. The CDR3 sequence is CASSYSRSGGGWDNEQFF. CDR3 nucleotides: TGTGCCAGCAGTTACTCGAGGTCCGGGGGGGGTTGGGACAATGAGCAGTTCTTC.

This clonotype was picked up many times. The rearrangement links TRBV6-4 to TRBJ2-1; TRBD2 agrees at 12 bases. V gave up 6 bases and J gave up 8 bases; unmatched junction bases: 8. Germline CDR1 reads MRHNA; CDR2 reads SNTAGT. CDR3 size: 15 residues. The CDR3 coding sequence is TGTGCCAGCAGCCGGACTAGCGGGGAGGGGCATGAGCAGTTCTTC. Translation gives CASSRTSGEGHEQFF.

This clonotype appeared many times. This chain uses TRBV18 with TRBJ2-2; D might be TRBD1 (6 bases). The CDR3 has 16 amino acids. The V gene lost 2 bases and the J gene lost 0 bases, with 10 bases spanning the gap. Germline CDR1 and CDR2: KGHSH and LQKENI. In nucleotides, the CDR3 is TGTGCCAGCTCACCATCCTGGACAGCGAACACCGGGGAGCTGTTTTTT. Translating it yields CASSPSWTANTGELFF. Full variable domain (missing parts from reference TRBV18 and TRBJ2-2): NAGVMQNPRHLVRRRGQEARLRCSPMKGHSHVYWYRQLPEEGLKFMVYLQKENIIDESGMPKERFSAEFPKEGPSILRIQQVVRGDSAAYFCASSPSWTANTGELFFGEGSRLTVL.

This clonotype was found a few times. The J gene is TRBJ2-1, the V gene TRBV27; D may be TRBD1 (5 bases). V gave up 0 bases and J gave up 6 bases, with 12 bases separating them. CDR1 and CDR2 from the germline V gene are MNHEY and SMNVEV (reference sequence). There are 15 residues in the CDR3. The CDR3 DNA is TGTGCCAGCAGTTTATCGGCCAGGGCTGTCAATGAGCAGTTCTTC. It specifies CASSLSARAVNEQFF.

This clonotype was counted a few times. The gene calls are TRBV7-2 and TRBJ1-1, with D tentatively TRBD1 (5 bases). The CDR3 totals 14 residues. Germline V CDR1 and CDR2: SGHTA, FQGNSA. Trimming cost V 4 bases and J 1 base, with 10 bases left between them. The CDR3 sequence: CASSSQGRNTEAFF. The CDR3 DNA reads TGTGCCAGCAGCTCGCAGGGTAGGAACACTGAAGCTTTCTTT.

This clonotype was found a few times. This chain links TRBV4-2 with TRBJ2-1, with 7 bases aligning to TRBD2. This CDR3 has 16 amino acids. CDR1 LGHNA and CDR2 YNFKEQ come from the germline V gene. The V segment lost 7 bases and the J segment 4 bases; nucleotides outside the gene matches: 13. The chain's CDR3 is CASMGFLGGEYNEQFF. The CDR3 DNA is TGTGCCAGCATGGGGTTCCTGGGGGGGGAGTACAATGAGCAGTTCTTC.

This clonotype was recorded a few times. The V and J genes are TRBV7-9 and TRBJ1-4, with unresolved D. With 5 bases removed from V and 8 bases from J, the gap between germline ends came to 18 bases. Germline CDR1 reads SEHNR; CDR2 reads FQNEAQ (reference sequence). The CDR3 covers 15 residues. CDR3 sequence reads: CASSPSDGSDEKLFF. CDR3 in DNA: TGTGCCAGCAGCCCCAGCGACGGGTCCGACGAAAAACTGTTTTTT.

The chain couples TRBV5-1 to TRBJ2-3; TRBD1 or TRBD2 may be the D gene (5 bases each). CDR3 length: 16 residues. The germline V gene has CDR1 SGHRS and CDR2 YFSETQ. Trimming stripped 0 bases from V and 1 base from J, with 12 bases between. CDR3 sequence (DNA): TGCGCCAGCAGCTTGGTTCCGCAGGGAGGCACAGATACGCAGTATTTT. It yields the protein CASSLVPQGGTDTQYF.

The J gene is TRBJ2-1, the V gene TRBV7-2; D not resolved. The CDR3 runs to 11 residues. CDR1 and CDR2 (germline): SGHTA, FQGNSA. Trimming left V 5 bases short and J 12 bases short, with 11 bases between. The CDR3 reads CASSPGLRQFF. CDR3 coding DNA: TGTGCCAGCAGCCCCGGGTTAAGGCAGTTCTTC.

This clonotype was detected many times. The chain links TRBV5-1 to TRBJ1-1; D perhaps matches TRBD1 (5 bases). The CDR3 consists of 14 residues. Germline loops: CDR1 SGHRS, CDR2 YFSETQ. V dropped 0 bases and J dropped 4 bases, with 10 bases sitting between them. DNA of the CDR3: TGCGCCAGCAGCTTGGTATCGGGGCGCACTGAAGCTTTCTTT. Its translation is CASSLVSGRTEAFF.

The chain employs TRBV19 and TRBJ1-1, with TRBD1 matching over 11 bases. CDR1 LNHDA and CDR2 SQIVND come from the germline V gene (reference sequence). The length of the CDR3 is 16 residues. The V gene end was trimmed by 5 bases and the J gene end by 1 base; junction bases not matched to a gene: 6. The CDR3 DNA follows: TGTGCCAGTAGTCCTTGGACAGGGGGCAAGAACACTGAAGCTTTCTTT. This translates into CASSPWTGGKNTEAFF. The full variable domain, its missing parts supplied by reference TRBV19 and TRBJ1-1, is DGGITQSPKYLFRKEGQNVTLSCEQNLNHDAMYWYRQDPGQGLRLIYYSQIVNDFQKGDIAEGYSVSREKKESFPLTVTSAQKNPTAFYLCASSPWTGGKNTEAFFGQGTRLTVV.

In this sample, this clonotype turned up a few times. The rearrangement joins TRBV5-1 to TRBJ2-5, with D possibly matching TRBD2 (6 bases). Germline CDR1 is SGHRS and CDR2 is YFSETQ. This CDR3 spans 14 amino acids. V lost 2 bases, J lost 5 bases, and 13 bases lay in between. DNA of the CDR3: TGCGCCAGCAGCTTAGCCGGGCTAGCGGAGACCCAGTACTTC. Amino acids: CASSLAGLAETQYF.

This clonotype turned up a few times. The genes are TRBV15 and TRBJ2-5; D gene ambiguous. The CDR3 loop spans 13 amino acids. Between the trimmed V and J ends, which lost 0 bases and 5 bases, there was a span of 7 bases. Germline V gives CDR1 LNHNV, CDR2 YYDKDF (reference sequence). CDR3 in amino acids: CATSRDRWETQYF. The CDR3 bases are TGTGCCACCAGCAGAGATAGATGGGAGACCCAGTACTTC.

V usage is TRBV19 and J usage is TRBJ2-3; D gene ambiguous. V was clipped by 3 bases and J by 1 base, with 11 bases between them. The CDR3 spans 15 residues. Germline CDR1 LNHDA, CDR2 SQIVND (reference sequence). CDR3 amino acids: CASSIQAVGTDTQYF. CDR3 sequence (DNA): TGTGCCAGTAGTATCCAGGCTGTAGGCACAGATACGCAGTATTTT.

This clonotype was seen only a few times. This rearrangement joins TRBV2 to TRBJ1-1; tentative D call: TRBD1 (6 bases). Trimming removed 4 bases from V and 11 bases from J, with 14 bases in between. CDR3 size: 12 residues. Germline V gene lookup returns CDR1 SNHLY and CDR2 FYNNEI. As DNA, the CDR3 is TGTGCCAGCAGTGCAGGGGACCGACGGGCTTTCTTT. Protein sequence: CASSAGDRRAFF.

Many counts were recorded for this clonotype. The chain couples TRBV15 to TRBJ2-3; 7 nucleotides align to TRBD2. With 0 bases clipped from V and 4 bases from J, the junction kept 7 bases outside the gene matches. The germline gives CDR1 LNHNV, CDR2 YYDKDF (reference sequence). This CDR3 has 16 residues. The CDR3 DNA reads TGTGCCACCAGCAGAGATGAGGGAGGGCGCGCAGATACGCAGTATTTT. Residues: CATSRDEGGRADTQYF.

The chain has TRBV6-6 and TRBJ1-4; unclear D gene. Trimming removed 5 bases from V and 3 bases from J, with 10 bases in between. From germline, CDR1 is MNHNY and CDR2 SVGAGI (reference sequence). There are 14 residues in the CDR3. DNA for the CDR3: TGTGCCAGCAGTGCGGTCTTGCCTAATGAAAAACTGTTTTTT. Amino acid sequence: CASSAVLPNEKLFF.

Ten or more counts support this clonotype. V is TRBV6-2 or TRBV6-3 and J is TRBJ1-6, with D unclear. Per the germline V gene, CDR1 is MNHEY and CDR2 is SVGEGT. The length of the CDR3 is 17 residues. The ends were cut back, 6 bases at V and 7 bases at J, with 22 bases in the middle. The DNA for the CDR3 is TGTGCCAGCAGACCGTCCGGAGGTGCCGGAATAAATTCACCCCTCCACTTT. Protein: CASRPSGGAGINSPLHF.